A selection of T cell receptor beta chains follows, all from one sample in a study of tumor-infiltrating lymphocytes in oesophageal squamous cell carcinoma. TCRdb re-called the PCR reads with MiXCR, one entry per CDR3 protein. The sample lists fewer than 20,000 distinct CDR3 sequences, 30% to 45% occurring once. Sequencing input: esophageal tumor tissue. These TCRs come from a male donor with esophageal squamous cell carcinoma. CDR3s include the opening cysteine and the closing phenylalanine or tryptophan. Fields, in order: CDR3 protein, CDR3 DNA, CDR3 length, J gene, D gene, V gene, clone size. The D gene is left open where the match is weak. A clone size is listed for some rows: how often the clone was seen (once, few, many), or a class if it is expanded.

CDR3: CASSLGDSSYNEQFF
DNA: TGTGCCAGCAGTTTAGGGGACAGTTCCTACAATGAGCAGTTCTTC
length: 15
J: TRBJ2-1
D: TRBD1
V: TRBV12-3/TRBV12-4
size: .

CDR3: CASSLVPSGTARNIQYF
DNA: TGTGCCAGCAGCTTAGTTCCCTCCGGGACCGCGAGGAACATTCAGTACTTC
length: 17
J: TRBJ2-4
D: .
V: TRBV7-8
size: few

CDR3: CASSTSGEQYF
DNA: TGTGCCAGCAGCACGTCAGGGGAGCAGTACTTC
length: 11
J: TRBJ2-7
D: .
V: TRBV5-6
size: many

CDR3: CASSPTGAYNEQFF
DNA: TGTGCCAGCAGCCCCACGGGGGCCTACAATGAGCAGTTCTTC
length: 14
J: TRBJ2-1
D: .
V: TRBV6-1
size: .

CDR3: CASSLVDNEQFF
DNA: TGTGCCAGCAGCTTGGTAGACAATGAGCAGTTCTTC
length: 12
J: TRBJ2-1
D: .
V: TRBV5-6
size: many

CDR3: CASSLLLAGGESVLEQFF
DNA: TGTGCCAGCAGCTTATTGCTAGCGGGAGGAGAGAGCGTCCTCGAGCAGTTCTTC
length: 18
J: TRBJ2-1
D: TRBD2
V: TRBV7-2
size: once

CDR3: CASSWWGADTQYF
DNA: TGTGCCAGCAGTTGGTGGGGGGCAGATACGCAGTATTTT
length: 13
J: TRBJ2-3
D: .
V: TRBV12-3/TRBV12-4
size: .

CDR3: CSARDGGGSSYEQYF
DNA: TGCAGTGCTAGAGATGGCGGCGGGAGCTCCTACGAGCAGTACTTC
length: 15
J: TRBJ2-7
D: TRBD2
V: TRBV20-1
size: .

CDR3: CASSFGTGRVSEQYF
DNA: TGTGCCAGCAGCTTCGGAACAGGGAGGGTCAGCGAGCAGTACTTC
length: 15
J: TRBJ2-7
D: .
V: TRBV7-6
size: .

CDR3: CASNKYIETDTQYF
DNA: TGTGCCAGCAACAAATACATAGAGACAGATACGCAGTATTTT
length: 14
J: TRBJ2-3
D: .
V: TRBV7-4
size: .

CDR3: CASRNRGGFYNEQFF
DNA: TGTGCCAGCAGGAACAGGGGTGGGTTCTACAATGAGCAGTTCTTC
length: 15
J: TRBJ2-1
D: TRBD1
V: TRBV27
size: medium-sized

CDR3: CASRTSGGYETNEQFF
DNA: TGTGCCAGCAGGACTAGCGGGGGCTACGAAACCAATGAGCAGTTCTTC
length: 16
J: TRBJ2-1
D: TRBD2
V: TRBV2
size: few

CDR3: CASEAGASGANVLTF
DNA: TGTGCCAGCGAGGCAGGCGCTTCCGGGGCCAACGTCCTGACTTTC
length: 15
J: TRBJ2-6
D: .
V: TRBV6-1
size: .

CDR3: CAARGYSNQPQHF
DNA: TGTGCCGCCCGAGGTTATAGCAATCAGCCCCAGCATTTT
length: 13
J: TRBJ1-5
D: .
V: TRBV10-3
size: many

CDR3: CASSLTLDREGEQYF
DNA: TGTGCCAGCAGCTTAACACTGGACAGGGAGGGGGAGCAGTACTTC
length: 15
J: TRBJ2-7
D: .
V: TRBV7-4
size: .

CDR3: CASSYAYRGDEQFF
DNA: TGTGCCAGCAGTTACGCGTACAGGGGCGATGAGCAGTTCTTC
length: 14
J: TRBJ2-1
D: TRBD1
V: TRBV6-5
size: .

CDR3: CASSSPQHNEQFF
DNA: TGTGCCAGCAGTTCCCCACAACACAATGAGCAGTTCTTC
length: 13
J: TRBJ2-1
D: .
V: TRBV28
size: many

CDR3: CASSLGTANYEQYF
DNA: TGCGCCAGCAGCTTGGGTACGGCGAACTACGAGCAGTACTTC
length: 14
J: TRBJ2-7
D: .
V: TRBV5-1
size: many

CDR3: CASSPRTGPGAFF
DNA: TGTGCCAGCAGCCCGCGGACAGGGCCGGGAGCTTTCTTT
length: 13
J: TRBJ1-1
D: TRBD1
V: TRBV7-2
size: .

CDR3: CASSFGGHTDTQYF
DNA: TGCGCCAGCAGCTTTGGGGGGCACACAGATACGCAGTATTTT
length: 14
J: TRBJ2-3
D: .
V: TRBV5-1
size: .

CDR3: CATAQGPGETQYF
DNA: TGTGCCACCGCACAGGGTCCAGGAGAGACCCAGTACTTC
length: 13
J: TRBJ2-5
D: .
V: TRBV5-8
size: medium-sized

CDR3: CSALDNFNEQFF
DNA: TGCAGTGCACTGGACAATTTCAATGAGCAGTTCTTC
length: 12
J: TRBJ2-1
D: .
V: TRBV20-1
size: .

CDR3: CASSYADSLFPYNEQYF
DNA: TGTGCCAGCAGTTACGCGGACTCTCTATTTCCCTACAATGAGCAGTACTTC
length: 17
J: TRBJ2-5
D: .
V: TRBV6-7
size: many

CDR3: CASKPDPSTDTQYF
DNA: TGTGCCAGCAAGCCGGACCCCAGCACAGATACGCAGTATTTT
length: 14
J: TRBJ2-3
D: .
V: TRBV11-3
size: .

CDR3: CASSLAGPARSEKLFF
DNA: TGTGCCAGCAGCTTAGCGGGACCAGCCCGTAGCGAAAAACTGTTTTTT
length: 16
J: TRBJ1-4
D: .
V: TRBV7-6
size: .

CDR3: CASSRGTANTGELFF
DNA: TGTGCCAGCAGTCGGGGGACAGCGAACACCGGGGAGCTGTTTTTT
length: 15
J: TRBJ2-2
D: .
V: TRBV12-3/TRBV12-4
size: many

CDR3: CASRLHRGSTGF
DNA: TGTGCAAGTCGTCTTCACAGGGGGTCCACAGGCTTC
length: 12
J: TRBJ2-1
D: .
V: TRBV12-2
size: .

CDR3: CATSSRALETQYF
DNA: TGTGCCACCAGCAGTAGGGCTTTGGAGACCCAGTACTTC
length: 13
J: TRBJ2-5
D: .
V: TRBV15
size: many

CDR3: CASSSSGGATYNEQFF
DNA: TGTGCCAGCAGCTCTAGCGGGGGGGCCACCTACAATGAGCAGTTCTTC
length: 16
J: TRBJ2-1
D: TRBD2
V: TRBV7-2
size: .

CDR3: CASTEPPGTSGPYNEQFF
DNA: TGTGCCAGCACCGAGCCGCCCGGGACTAGCGGGCCGTACAATGAGCAGTTCTTC
length: 18
J: TRBJ2-1
D: TRBD2
V: TRBV7-3
size: .

CDR3: CASNLIGRNEQFF
DNA: TGTGCCAGCAATTTGATAGGGAGAAATGAGCAGTTCTTC
length: 13
J: TRBJ2-1
D: .
V: TRBV28
size: many

CDR3: CASSFDRGDTQYF
DNA: TGTGCCAGCAGCTTCGACAGGGGAGATACGCAGTATTTT
length: 13
J: TRBJ2-3
D: TRBD1
V: TRBV7-2
size: .

CDR3: CASSLQQSNQPQHF
DNA: TGTGCCAGCAGCTTGCAACAGAGCAATCAGCCCCAGCATTTT
length: 14
J: TRBJ1-5
D: .
V: TRBV7-8
size: .

CDR3: CASSYGSTDTQYF
DNA: TGTGCCAGCAGCTACGGTAGCACAGATACGCAGTATTTT
length: 13
J: TRBJ2-3
D: .
V: TRBV7-9
size: many

CDR3: CASSLWGINTEAFF
DNA: TGTGCCAGCAGCCTATGGGGAATCAACACTGAAGCTTTCTTT
length: 14
J: TRBJ1-1
D: .
V: TRBV7-6
size: .

CDR3: CASSTPELAGWETQYF
DNA: TGTGCCAGCAGTACTCCTGAATTAGCGGGTTGGGAGACCCAGTACTTC
length: 16
J: TRBJ2-5
D: TRBD2
V: TRBV25-1
size: many

CDR3: CASSPISGLAGGTSYEQYF
DNA: TGTGCCAGCAGCCCCATCAGCGGACTAGCGGGGGGGACCTCCTACGAGCAGTACTTC
length: 19
J: TRBJ2-7
D: TRBD2
V: TRBV28
size: many

CDR3: CSAVDRGETQYF
DNA: TGCAGTGCTGTGGACAGGGGAGAGACCCAGTACTTC
length: 12
J: TRBJ2-5
D: TRBD1
V: TRBV20-1
size: many

CDR3: CSAREPGLHNEQFF
DNA: TGCAGTGCTAGAGAGCCGGGACTACACAATGAGCAGTTCTTC
length: 14
J: TRBJ2-1
D: TRBD2
V: TRBV20-1
size: many

CDR3: CASGVQGGYSEQYF
DNA: TGTGCCAGCGGGGTGCAGGGGGGGTACTCCGAGCAGTACTTC
length: 14
J: TRBJ2-7
D: .
V: TRBV18
size: many

CDR3: CASSLMGLAGGPETQYF
DNA: TGTGCCAGCAGCTTAATGGGACTAGCGGGAGGGCCGGAGACCCAGTACTTC
length: 17
J: TRBJ2-5
D: TRBD2
V: TRBV7-9
size: .

CDR3: CASSLGRRQETQYF
DNA: TGTGCCAGCAGTTTGGGACGTCGCCAAGAGACCCAGTACTTC
length: 14
J: TRBJ2-5
D: .
V: TRBV27
size: .

CDR3: CASSPLAGVVGTQYF
DNA: TGTGCCAGCAGCCCCCTAGCGGGAGTGGTTGGTACGCAGTATTTT
length: 15
J: TRBJ2-3
D: TRBD2
V: TRBV7-2
size: few